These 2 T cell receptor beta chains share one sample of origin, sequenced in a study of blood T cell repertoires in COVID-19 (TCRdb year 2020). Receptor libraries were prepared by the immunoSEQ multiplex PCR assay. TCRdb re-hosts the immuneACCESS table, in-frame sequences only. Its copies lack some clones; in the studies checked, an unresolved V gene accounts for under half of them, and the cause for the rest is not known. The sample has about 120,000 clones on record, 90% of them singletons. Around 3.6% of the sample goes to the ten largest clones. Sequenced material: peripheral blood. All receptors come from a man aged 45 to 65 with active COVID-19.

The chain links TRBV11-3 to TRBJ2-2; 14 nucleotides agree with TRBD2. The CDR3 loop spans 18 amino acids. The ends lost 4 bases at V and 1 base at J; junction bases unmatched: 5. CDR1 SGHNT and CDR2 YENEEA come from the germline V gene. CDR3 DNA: TGTGCCAGCAGCTCCTTTGGACTAGCGGGAGGGAACACCGGGGAGCTGTTTTTT. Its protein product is CASSSFGLAGGNTGELFF.

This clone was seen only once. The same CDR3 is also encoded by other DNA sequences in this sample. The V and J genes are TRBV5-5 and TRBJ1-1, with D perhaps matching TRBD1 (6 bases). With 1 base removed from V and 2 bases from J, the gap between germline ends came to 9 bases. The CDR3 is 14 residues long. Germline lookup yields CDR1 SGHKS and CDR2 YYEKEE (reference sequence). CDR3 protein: CASSLSQGNTEAFF. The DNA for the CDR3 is TGTGCCAGCAGCTTGTCACAGGGAAACACTGAAGCTTTCTTT.